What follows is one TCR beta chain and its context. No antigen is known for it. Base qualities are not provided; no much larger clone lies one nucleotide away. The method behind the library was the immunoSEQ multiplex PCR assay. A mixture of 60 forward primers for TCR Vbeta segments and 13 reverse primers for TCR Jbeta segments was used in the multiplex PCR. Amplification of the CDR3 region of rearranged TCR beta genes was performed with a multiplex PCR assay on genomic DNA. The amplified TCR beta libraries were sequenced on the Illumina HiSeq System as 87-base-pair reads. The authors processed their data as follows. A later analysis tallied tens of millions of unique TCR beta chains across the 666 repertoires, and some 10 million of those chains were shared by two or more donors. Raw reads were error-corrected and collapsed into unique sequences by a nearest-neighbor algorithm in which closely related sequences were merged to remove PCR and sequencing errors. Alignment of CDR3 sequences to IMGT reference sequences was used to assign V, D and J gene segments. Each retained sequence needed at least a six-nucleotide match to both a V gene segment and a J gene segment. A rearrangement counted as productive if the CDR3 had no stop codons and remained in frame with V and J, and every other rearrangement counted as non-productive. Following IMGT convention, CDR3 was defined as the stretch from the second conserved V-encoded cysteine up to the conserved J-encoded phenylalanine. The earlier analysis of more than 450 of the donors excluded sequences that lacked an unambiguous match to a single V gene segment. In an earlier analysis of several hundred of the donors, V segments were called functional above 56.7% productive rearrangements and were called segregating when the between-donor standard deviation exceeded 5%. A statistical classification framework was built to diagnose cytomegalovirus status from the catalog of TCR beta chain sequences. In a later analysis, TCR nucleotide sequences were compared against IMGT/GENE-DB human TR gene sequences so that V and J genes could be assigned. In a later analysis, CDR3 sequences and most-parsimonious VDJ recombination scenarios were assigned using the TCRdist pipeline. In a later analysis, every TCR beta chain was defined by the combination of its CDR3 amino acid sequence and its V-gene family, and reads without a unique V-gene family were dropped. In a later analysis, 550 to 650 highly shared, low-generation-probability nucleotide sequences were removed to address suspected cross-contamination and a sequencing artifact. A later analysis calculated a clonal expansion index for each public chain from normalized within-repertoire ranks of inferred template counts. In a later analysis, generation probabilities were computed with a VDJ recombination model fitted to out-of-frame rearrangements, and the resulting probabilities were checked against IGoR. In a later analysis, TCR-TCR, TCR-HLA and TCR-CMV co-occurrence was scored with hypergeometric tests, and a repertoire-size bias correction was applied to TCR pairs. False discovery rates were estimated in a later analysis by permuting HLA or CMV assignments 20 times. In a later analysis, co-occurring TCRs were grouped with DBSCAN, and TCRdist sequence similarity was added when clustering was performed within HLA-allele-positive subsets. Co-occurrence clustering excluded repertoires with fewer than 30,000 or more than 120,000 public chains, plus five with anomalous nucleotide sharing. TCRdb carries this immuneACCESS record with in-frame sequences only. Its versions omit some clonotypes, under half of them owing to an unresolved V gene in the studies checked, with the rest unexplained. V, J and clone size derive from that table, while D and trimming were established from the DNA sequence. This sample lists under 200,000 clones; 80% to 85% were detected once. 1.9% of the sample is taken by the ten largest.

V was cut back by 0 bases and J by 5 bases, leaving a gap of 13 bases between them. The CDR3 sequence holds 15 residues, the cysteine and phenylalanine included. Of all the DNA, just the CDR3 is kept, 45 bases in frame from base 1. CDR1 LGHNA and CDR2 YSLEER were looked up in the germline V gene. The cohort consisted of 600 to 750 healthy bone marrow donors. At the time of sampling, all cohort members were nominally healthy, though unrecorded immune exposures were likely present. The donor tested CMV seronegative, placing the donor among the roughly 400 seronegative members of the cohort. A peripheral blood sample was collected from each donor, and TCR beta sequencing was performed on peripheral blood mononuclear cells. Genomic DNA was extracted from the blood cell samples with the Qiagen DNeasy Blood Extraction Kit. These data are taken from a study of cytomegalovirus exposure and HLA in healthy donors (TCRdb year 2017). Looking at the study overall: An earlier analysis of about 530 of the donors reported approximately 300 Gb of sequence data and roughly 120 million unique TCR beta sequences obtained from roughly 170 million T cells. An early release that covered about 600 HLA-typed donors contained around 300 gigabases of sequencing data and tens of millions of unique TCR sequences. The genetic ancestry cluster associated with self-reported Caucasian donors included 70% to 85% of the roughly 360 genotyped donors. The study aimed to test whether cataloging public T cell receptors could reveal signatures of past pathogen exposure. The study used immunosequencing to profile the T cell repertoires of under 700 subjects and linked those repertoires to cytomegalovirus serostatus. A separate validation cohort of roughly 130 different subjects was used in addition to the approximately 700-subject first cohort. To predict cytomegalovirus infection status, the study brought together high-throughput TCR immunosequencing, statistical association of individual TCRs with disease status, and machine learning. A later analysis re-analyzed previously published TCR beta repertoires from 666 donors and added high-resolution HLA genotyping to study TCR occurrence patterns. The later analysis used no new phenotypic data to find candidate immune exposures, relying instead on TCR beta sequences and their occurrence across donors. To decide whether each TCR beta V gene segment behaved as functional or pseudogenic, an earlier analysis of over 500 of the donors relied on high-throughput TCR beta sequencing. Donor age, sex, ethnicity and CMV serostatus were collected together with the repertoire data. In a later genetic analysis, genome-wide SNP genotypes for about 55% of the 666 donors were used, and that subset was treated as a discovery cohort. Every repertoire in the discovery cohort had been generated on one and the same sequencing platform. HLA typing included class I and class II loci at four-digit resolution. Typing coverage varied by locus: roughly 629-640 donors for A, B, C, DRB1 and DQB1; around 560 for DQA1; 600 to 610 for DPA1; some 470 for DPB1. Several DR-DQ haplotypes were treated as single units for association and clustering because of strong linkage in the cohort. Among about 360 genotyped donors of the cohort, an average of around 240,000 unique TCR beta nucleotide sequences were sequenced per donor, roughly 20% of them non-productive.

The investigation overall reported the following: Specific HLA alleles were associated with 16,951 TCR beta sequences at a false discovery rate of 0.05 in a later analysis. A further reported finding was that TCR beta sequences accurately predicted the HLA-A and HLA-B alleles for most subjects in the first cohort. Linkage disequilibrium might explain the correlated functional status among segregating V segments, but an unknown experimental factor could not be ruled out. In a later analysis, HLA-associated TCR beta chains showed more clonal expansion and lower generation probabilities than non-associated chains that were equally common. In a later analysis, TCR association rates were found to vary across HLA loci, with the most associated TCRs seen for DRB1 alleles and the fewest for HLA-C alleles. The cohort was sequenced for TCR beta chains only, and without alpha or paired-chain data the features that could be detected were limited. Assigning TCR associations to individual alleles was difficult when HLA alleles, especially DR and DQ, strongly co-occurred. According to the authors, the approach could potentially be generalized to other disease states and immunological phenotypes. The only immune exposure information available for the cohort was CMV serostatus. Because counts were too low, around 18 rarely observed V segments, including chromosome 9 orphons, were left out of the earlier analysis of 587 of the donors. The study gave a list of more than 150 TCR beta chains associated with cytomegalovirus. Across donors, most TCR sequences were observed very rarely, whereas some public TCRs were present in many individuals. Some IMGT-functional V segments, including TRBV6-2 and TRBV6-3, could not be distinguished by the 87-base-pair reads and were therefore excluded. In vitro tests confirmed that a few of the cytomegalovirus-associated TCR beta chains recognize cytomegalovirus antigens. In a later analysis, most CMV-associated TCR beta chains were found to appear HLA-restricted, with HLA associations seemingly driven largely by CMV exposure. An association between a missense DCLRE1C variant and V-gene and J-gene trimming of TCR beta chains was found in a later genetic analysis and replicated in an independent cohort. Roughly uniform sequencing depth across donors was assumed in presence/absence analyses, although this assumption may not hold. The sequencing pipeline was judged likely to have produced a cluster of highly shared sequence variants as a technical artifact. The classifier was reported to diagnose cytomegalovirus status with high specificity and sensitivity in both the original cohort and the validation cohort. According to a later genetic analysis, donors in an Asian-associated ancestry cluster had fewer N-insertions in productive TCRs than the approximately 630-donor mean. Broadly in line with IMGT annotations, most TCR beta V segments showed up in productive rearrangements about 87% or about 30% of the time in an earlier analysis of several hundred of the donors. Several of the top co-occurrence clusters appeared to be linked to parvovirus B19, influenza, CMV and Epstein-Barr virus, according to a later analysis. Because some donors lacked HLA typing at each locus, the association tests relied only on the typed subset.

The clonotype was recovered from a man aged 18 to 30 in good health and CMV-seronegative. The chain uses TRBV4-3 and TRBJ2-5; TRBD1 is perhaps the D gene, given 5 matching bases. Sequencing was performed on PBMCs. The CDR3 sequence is CASSQERGAVETQYF. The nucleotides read TGCGCCAGCAGCCAAGAAAGGGGCGCGGTGGAGACCCAGTACTTC.